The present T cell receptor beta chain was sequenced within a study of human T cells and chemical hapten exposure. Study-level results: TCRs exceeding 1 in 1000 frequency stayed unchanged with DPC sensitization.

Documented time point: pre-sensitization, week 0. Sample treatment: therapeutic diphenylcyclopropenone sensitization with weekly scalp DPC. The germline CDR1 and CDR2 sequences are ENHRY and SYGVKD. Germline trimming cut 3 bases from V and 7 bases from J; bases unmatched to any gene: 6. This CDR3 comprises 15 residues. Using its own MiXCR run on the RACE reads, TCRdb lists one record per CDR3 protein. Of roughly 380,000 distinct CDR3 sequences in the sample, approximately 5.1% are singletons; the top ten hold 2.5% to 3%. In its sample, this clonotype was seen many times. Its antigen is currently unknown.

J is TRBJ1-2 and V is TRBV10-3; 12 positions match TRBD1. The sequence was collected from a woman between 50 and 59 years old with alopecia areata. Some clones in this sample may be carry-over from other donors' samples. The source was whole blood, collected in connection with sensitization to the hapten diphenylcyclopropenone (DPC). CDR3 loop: CAISDLGQGASGYTF. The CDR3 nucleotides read TGTGCCATCAGTGATCTGGGACAGGGGGCTTCTGGCTACACCTTC.